The 27 T cell receptor beta chains given below trace back to one sample, sequenced in a study of T-cell memory formation after mild COVID-19. TCRdb fed the 5' RACE reads into MiXCR, producing one record per CDR3 protein. The sample holds roughly 280,000 distinct CDR3 sequences, roughly 8.2% seen once. Sequenced: PBMCs or a T cell subset sorted from them (not recorded which). These receptors came from a man aged 18 to 30 who had mild COVID-19 (a few samples of this study predate the infection). Cell type and time point are not known.

V is TRBV7-2 and J is TRBJ2-3; 8 bases agree with TRBD2. V shed 5 bases and J 4 bases; nucleotides not matched to a gene: 5. The CDR3 has 14 amino acids. The germline V gene encodes CDR1 SGHTA and CDR2 FQGNSA. The CDR3 spells CASSRGGPSDTQYF. The CDR3 nucleotides are TGTGCCAGCAGCCGCGGGGGGCCTTCAGATACGCAGTATTTT.

This clonotype was seen only a few times. The chain carries TRBV5-6 and TRBJ1-6; weak D call: TRBD1 (5 bases). The CDR3 has 16 amino acids. Germline V lookup: CDR1 SGHDT, CDR2 YYEEEE. V lost 4 bases to trimming and J lost 6 bases, with 17 bases between them. CDR3 nucleotide sequence: TGTGCCAGCAGCCCTCTGGGACGGAGGACTAATTCACCCCTCCACTTT. It yields the protein CASSPLGRRTNSPLHF. The whole variable domain, remainder taken from reference TRBV5-6 and TRBJ1-6, is DAGVTQSPTHLIKTRGQQVTLRCSPKSGHDTVSWYQQALGQGPQFIFQYYEEEERQRGNFPDRFSGHQFPNYSSELNVNALLLGDSALYLCASSPLGRRTNSPLHFGNGTRLTVT.

This clonotype was found a few times. The chain employs TRBV11-2 and TRBJ2-5; D call uncertain. CDR3 length: 15 amino acids. The V and J ends lost 1 base and 5 bases respectively, with 14 bases between them. Germline V gene data show CDR1 as SGHAT and CDR2 as FQNNGV. In DNA form, the CDR3 reads TGTGCCAGCAGCTTAGGCCCCGGTGCCAGGGAGACCCAGTACTTC. The encoded protein is CASSLGPGARETQYF. Full variable domain (outside the CDR3, taken from reference TRBV11-2 and TRBJ2-5): EAGVAQSPRYKIIEKRQSVAFWCNPISGHATLYWYQQILGQGPKLLIQFQNNGVVDDSQLPKDRFSAERLKGVDSTLKIQPAKLEDSAVYLCASSLGPGARETQYFGPGTRLLVL.

This clonotype was recorded a few times. The CDR3 protein is CASIHDRRGSEAFF. CDR3 bases: TGTGCCAGCATTCATGACAGGAGAGGGTCTGAAGCTTTCTTT. The chain links TRBV6-1 to TRBJ1-1, with a weak D call TRBD1 (6 bases). The CDR3 loop spans 14 amino acids. Germline assignment: CDR1 MNHNS and CDR2 SASEGT. The V end lost 7 bases, the J end lost 6 bases, and 18 bases lay between the germline ends.

This clonotype was counted many times. The V gene is TRBV5-1, the J gene TRBJ2-5; a weak D match, TRBD2 (5 bases). V lost 4 bases, J lost 1 base, and 8 bases lay in between. The CDR3 consists of 13 residues. The V gene's germline CDR1 is SGHRS and CDR2 YFSETQ. This CDR3 is CASSPGSQETQYF. In DNA, the CDR3 is TGCGCCAGCAGCCCGGGGTCCCAAGAGACCCAGTACTTC.

The V call is TRBV7-2, the J call TRBJ2-1; D remains ambiguous. Germline CDR1 reads SGHTA; CDR2 reads FQGNSA. V gave up 1 base and J gave up 2 bases, with 12 bases separating them. The length of the CDR3 is 16 residues. In DNA, the CDR3 is TGTGCCAGCAGCTTAGAACCCAGGCAGCCCTACAATGAGCAGTTCTTC. Its protein product is CASSLEPRQPYNEQFF.

The table lists this clonotype with many counts. The rearrangement joins TRBV5-4 to TRBJ1-2; D might be TRBD1 (6 bases). Trimming took off 4 bases at V and 10 bases at J, with 11 bases between the two ends. Germline V CDR1 and CDR2: SGHNT, YYREEE (reference sequence). The CDR3 contains 11 residues. CDR3 in amino acids: CASSATGYYTF. In DNA, the CDR3 is TGTGCCAGCAGCGCCACAGGGTACTACACCTTC.

This clonotype was recorded a few times. CDR3: CSEGPPFYSTDTQYF. The DNA for the CDR3 is TGCAGTGAGGGGCCTCCGTTCTATAGCACAGATACGCAGTATTTT. The chain recombines TRBV20-1 with TRBJ2-3; maybe TRBD1 (5 bases). Germline CDR1 reads DFQATT; CDR2 reads SNEGSKA (reference sequence). This CDR3 spans 15 amino acids. Trimming cost V 7 bases and J 0 bases, with 17 bases left between them.

This clonotype was seen ten or more times. The V gene is TRBV6-2 or TRBV6-3, the J gene TRBJ2-3, with a weak D call TRBD2 (6 bases). Trimming took 5 bases from V and 2 from J, leaving 14 bases between them. The CDR3 runs 15 residues. Germline CDR1 and CDR2: MNHEY and SVGEGT. CDR3 DNA sequence: TGTGCCAGCAGTCCTACCGGGACTCCCACAGATACGCAGTATTTT. It translates to CASSPTGTPTDTQYF.

This clonotype was recorded many times. The chain recombines TRBV18 with TRBJ2-2; D perhaps matches TRBD2 (5 bases). Germline V gives CDR1 KGHSH, CDR2 LQKENI. The CDR3 is 14 amino acids. The germline V and J ends were trimmed by 2 bases and 1 base, with 5 bases remaining between them. The CDR3 sequence is CASSPAGNTGELFF. The CDR3 DNA sequence: TGTGCCAGCTCACCAGCGGGGAACACCGGGGAGCTGTTTTTT.

This chain connects TRBV5-1 to TRBJ1-1; 9 bases align to TRBD1. CDR3 length: 15 amino acids. With 5 bases clipped from V and 4 bases from J, the junction kept 9 bases outside the gene matches. Looked up from germline, CDR1 is SGHRS and CDR2 is YFSETQ. CDR3 DNA sequence: TGCGCCAGCAGTCCCGGGACAGGGCCAAGCACTGAAGCTTTCTTT. It specifies CASSPGTGPSTEAFF.

The table lists this clonotype with a few counts. This CDR3 reads CASSYTSGQNEKLFF. CDR3 DNA sequence: TGTGCCAGCAGTTATACGTCCGGTCAAAATGAAAAACTGTTTTTT. The chain has TRBV6-5 and TRBJ1-4; D unclear. The germline V gene has CDR1 MNHEY and CDR2 SVGAGI. Trimming left V 3 bases short and J 5 bases short, with 13 bases between. CDR3 length: 15 amino acids.

The V call is TRBV12-3 or TRBV12-4, the J call TRBJ1-4; TRBD1 might be the D (6 bases). The CDR3 contains 14 residues. The V and J ends lost 3 bases and 10 bases respectively, with 15 bases between them. CDR3 coding DNA: TGTGCCAGCAGTTTCGGAAGGGGGTTCGGAAAACTGTTTTTT. Amino acid sequence: CASSFGRGFGKLFF.

This clonotype was observed at least ten times. The V gene is TRBV7-9, the J gene TRBJ2-3; no clear D. V was trimmed by 4 bases and J by 1 base, leaving 6 bases between them. Germline CDR1 SEHNR, CDR2 FQNEAQ (reference sequence). The CDR3 spans 13 residues. In DNA form, the CDR3 reads TGTGCCAGCAGCTACGCGGGCACAGATACGCAGTATTTT. Encoded protein: CASSYAGTDTQYF.

The chain employs TRBV2 and TRBJ2-7; possibly TRBD2 for D (6 bases). The V end was cut by 8 bases, the J end by 2 bases, with 13 bases between. The CDR3 is made up of 13 amino acids. In germline, CDR1 is SNHLY, CDR2 FYNNEI. The CDR3 DNA reads as TGTGCCAGCGGGGAGGCCAGGGCCTACGAGCAGTACTTC. This gives the protein CASGEARAYEQYF.

The chain recombines TRBV20-1 with TRBJ2-7; D uncertain. Germline CDR1 and CDR2: DFQATT and SNEGSKA (reference sequence). This CDR3 contains 18 residues. V was clipped by 0 bases and J by 4 bases, with 25 bases between them. CDR3 sequence reads: CSARDLELTPRSMYEQYV. The CDR3 bases are TGCAGTGCTAGAGATTTAGAGTTGACACCTCGGTCCATGTACGAGCAGTACGTC.

The rearrangement links TRBV5-1 to TRBJ2-5; D is ambiguous. Trimming removed 4 bases at V and 1 base at J, with 5 bases between. In germline, CDR1 is SGHRS, CDR2 YFSETQ. The CDR3 is made up of 12 amino acids. Written as DNA, the CDR3 is TGCGCCAGCAGCCCGACCCAAGAGACCCAGTACTTC. Translation: CASSPTQETQYF.

The gene calls are TRBV4-1 and TRBJ1-2; TRBD1 matches at 8 bases. The CDR3 spans 14 residues. V was pared by 6 bases and J by 2 bases, with 5 bases of the junction left unmatched. In germline, CDR1 is MGHRA, CDR2 YSYEKL. The CDR3 DNA is TGCGCCAGCAGGGTTAACAGGGGGAACTATGGCTACACCTTC. As protein: CASRVNRGNYGYTF.

The V call is TRBV10-3, the J call TRBJ1-5; D is unclear. The germline V gene encodes CDR1 ENHRY and CDR2 SYGVKD. Trimming left V 2 bases short and J 1 base short, with 6 bases between. The CDR3 spans 14 residues. The CDR3, as DNA: TGTGCCATCAGTGAGGGCGGAAGCAATCAGCCCCAGCATTTT. Translating it yields CAISEGGSNQPQHF.

The rearrangement uses TRBV12-5 and TRBJ2-7; no clear D gene. V was clipped by 3 bases and J by 4 bases, with 10 bases between them. Germline loops: CDR1 LGHNT, CDR2 FRNRAP. CDR3 length: 13 residues. CDR3 nucleotides: TGTGCTAGTGGTTTCGGCAGGTCTTACGAGCAGTACTTC. Translation gives CASGFGRSYEQYF.

In its sample, this clonotype was seen many times. The chain employs TRBV6-5 and TRBJ2-4; no reliable D call. Germline loops: CDR1 MNHEY, CDR2 SVGAGI. The CDR3 loop spans 11 amino acids. With 2 bases removed from V and 9 bases from J, the gap between germline ends came to 5 bases. CDR3 DNA sequence: TGTGCCAGCAGTTACGGTACCATTCAGTACTTC. Protein: CASSYGTIQYF.

There are many counts of this clonotype. The rearrangement uses TRBV10-3 and TRBJ1-3; D perhaps matches TRBD1 (5 bases). CDR1 is ENHRY, CDR2 SYGVKD, per germline. CDR3 length: 16 residues. Trimming took off 0 bases at V and 1 base at J, with 10 bases between the two ends. The CDR3 is CAISESGLRSGNTIYF. The CDR3 DNA reads as TGTGCCATCAGTGAGTCGGGGCTTCGGTCTGGAAACACCATATATTTT.

There are a few counts of this clonotype. The CDR3 bases are TGTGCCAGCAGCGGAAGGGGAGATGAAAAACTGTTTTTT. Protein: CASSGRGDEKLFF. The chain recombines TRBV11-2 with TRBJ1-4; possibly TRBD1 for D (5 bases). CDR3 length: 13 amino acids. V lost 5 bases and J lost 6, with 10 bases in between. CDR1 and CDR2 (germline): SGHAT, FQNNGV.

The rearrangement joins TRBV7-9 to TRBJ2-5, with 9 bases aligning to TRBD1. The CDR3 is 14 amino acids. In germline, CDR1 is SEHNR, CDR2 FQNEAQ (reference sequence). V shed 3 bases, J shed 4 bases, and the junction held 3 bases outside the gene matches. The CDR3 is CASSFTGGTETQYF. The CDR3, as DNA: TGTGCCAGCAGCTTTACAGGGGGCACAGAGACCCAGTACTTC.

The chain employs TRBV7-2 and TRBJ1-4, with D perhaps TRBD1 (6 bases). The germline CDR1 and CDR2 sequences are SGHTA and FQGNSA. CDR3 length: 14 residues. V gave up 5 bases and J gave up 6 bases, with 13 bases separating them. The chain's CDR3 is CASSNEAGDEKLFF. In DNA, the CDR3 is TGTGCCAGCAGCAACGAGGCAGGGGATGAAAAACTGTTTTTT.

This clonotype was seen only a few times. The V and J genes are TRBV4-3 and TRBJ2-2; D call uncertain. The germline V and J ends were trimmed by 4 bases and 6 bases, with 12 bases remaining between them. Germline CDR1 is LGHNA and CDR2 is YSLEER. There are 14 residues in the CDR3. The CDR3 DNA reads as TGCGCCAGCAGCCGCACAATGGGGTCCGGGGAGCTGTTTTTT. Translation: CASSRTMGSGELFF.

The chain has TRBV5-5 and TRBJ2-1, with 9 bases lining up with TRBD2. Germline CDR1 and CDR2: SGHKS and YYEKEE (reference sequence). This CDR3 has 18 residues. Trimming at V came to 2 bases and at J to 0 bases, leaving 9 bases not matched to a gene. CDR3 coding DNA: TGTGCCAGCAGCTTAATTTTGCTAGCGGGACGCTCCTACAATGAGCAGTTCTTC. This encodes CASSLILLAGRSYNEQFF.